Each of the 27 T cell receptor beta chains below was sequenced from the same sample in a study of CD8 T cells in Susac syndrome. Reverse transcription of about 0.45 to 1 ug RNA was performed with random hexamers. One entry per CDR3 protein, called by TCRdb with MiXCR from the immunoSEQ multiplex PCR reads. The sample carries 140,000 or so distinct CDR3 sequences, around 94% recorded once. The sample taken for sequencing was CD4+ T cells from PBMCs. These receptors all stem from a human donor in good health.

This clonotype was recorded once. This chain connects TRBV20-1 to TRBJ1-1; TRBD1 might be the D (5 bases). Germline V gives CDR1 DFQATT, CDR2 SNEGSKA (reference sequence). The V end lost 3 bases, the J end lost 0 bases, and 14 bases lay between the germline ends. The CDR3 runs to 15 residues. The CDR3 spells CSASRTGGVNTEAFF. The CDR3 bases are TGCAGTGCTAGCAGGACTGGAGGGGTGAACACTGAAGCTTTCTTT.

The CDR3 loop reads CAWSGAAGPWNTEAFF. The CDR3 region has the DNA TGTGCCTGGAGTGGAGCTGCAGGGCCGTGGAACACTGAAGCTTTCTTT. This rearrangement joins TRBV30 to TRBJ1-1; possible D gene TRBD1, 5 bases. Trimming took 1 base from V and 1 from J, leaving 16 bases between them. The CDR3 runs to 16 residues. Germline V gives CDR1 GTSNPN, CDR2 SVGIG (reference sequence).

This clonotype was observed a single time. The CDR3 protein is CASSESPLPQFF. CDR3 DNA sequence: TGTGCCAGCAGTGAATCCCCACTCCCTCAGTTCTTC. The genes are TRBV25-1 and TRBJ2-1; unclear D gene. With 1 base removed from V and 13 bases from J, the gap between germline ends came to 11 bases. The length of the CDR3 is 12 residues. Germline V gene lookup returns CDR1 MGHDK and CDR2 SYGVNS.

This chain uses TRBV27 with TRBJ2-5; no clear D. CDR3 length: 13 residues. Between the trimmed V and J ends, which lost 3 bases and 1 base, there was a span of 6 bases. Germline assignment: CDR1 MNHEY and CDR2 SMNVEV (reference sequence). The CDR3 DNA follows: TGTGCCAGCAGTTTCAGGTTCCAAGAGACCCAGTACTTC. Translation gives CASSFRFQETQYF.

The chain carries TRBV27 and TRBJ2-2; D gene uncertain. The length of the CDR3 is 13 residues. Trimming left V 6 bases short and J 2 bases short, with 7 bases between. Germline V gives CDR1 MNHEY, CDR2 SMNVEV (reference sequence). The CDR3 reads CASRRSNTGELFF. The DNA of the CDR3 is TGTGCCAGCAGGAGAAGTAACACCGGGGAGCTGTTTTTT.

The chain uses TRBV20-1 and TRBJ2-7; 9 bases are shared with TRBD1. From germline, CDR1 is DFQATT and CDR2 SNEGSKA (reference sequence). This CDR3 has 13 residues. After removal of 5 bases from V and 5 bases from J, the junction contained 7 bases not matched to a gene. The CDR3 sequence: CSAGGTGNNEQYF. The CDR3 bases are TGCAGTGCTGGGGGGACAGGGAATAACGAGCAGTACTTC.

The chain links TRBV14 to TRBJ1-1; 7 bases are shared with TRBD1. CDR1 and CDR2 (germline): SGHDN, FVKESK. V lost 2 bases and J lost 2; bases outside the gene matches: 5. The CDR3 is 15 residues long. The CDR3 region has the DNA TGTGCCAGCAGCCAACTGGGGACAGACAACACTGAAGCTTTCTTT. Encoded protein: CASSQLGTDNTEAFF.

The J gene is TRBJ2-3, the V gene TRBV29-1, with D unresolved. Germline CDR1 and CDR2: SQVTM and ANQGSEA. The CDR3 is 12 amino acids. The germline V and J ends were trimmed by 6 bases and 1 base, with 8 bases remaining between them. As DNA, the CDR3 is TGCAGCGTGGCTATGGGCACAGATACGCAGTATTTT. Encoded protein: CSVAMGTDTQYF.

V is TRBV14 and J is TRBJ2-7; a weak D match, TRBD1 (5 bases). V was clipped by 4 bases and J by 1 base, with 17 bases between them. CDR1 and CDR2 from the germline V gene are SGHDN and FVKESK. The CDR3 is made up of 16 amino acids. The CDR3 bases are TGTGCCAGCAGCCCCGGTTTGCGGTGGACATCCTACGAGCAGTACTTC. Residues: CASSPGLRWTSYEQYF. Looking up the rest from reference TRBV14 and TRBJ2-7 gives the full variable domain: EAGVTQFPSHSVIEKGQTVTLRCDPISGHDNLYWYRRVMGKEIKFLLHFVKESKQDESGMPNNRFLAERTGGTYSTLKVQPAELEDSGVYFCASSPGLRWTSYEQYFGPGTRLTVT.

This chain links TRBV5-1 with TRBJ2-4, with D perhaps being TRBD1 or TRBD2 (7 bases each). The CDR3 has 16 amino acids. V was clipped by 5 bases and J by 2 bases, with 17 bases between them. Germline V gene sequence: CDR1 SGHRS, CDR2 YFSETQ. DNA for the CDR3: TGCGCCAGCAGTCCCGGCAGGGGGGGACCCAAAAACATTCAGTACTTC. Its translation: CASSPGRGGPKNIQYF.

The J gene is TRBJ1-5, the V gene TRBV28, with D unclear. The CDR3 has 16 amino acids. Germline V CDR1 and CDR2: MDHEN, SYDVKM. Trimming cost V 5 bases and J 0 bases, with 14 bases left between them. Written as DNA, the CDR3 is TGTGCCAGCAGTAGATGGGAGGCAGTTAGCAATCAGCCCCAGCATTTT. Translated, it gives CASSRWEAVSNQPQHF.

The J gene is TRBJ2-2, the V gene TRBV10-3; D is possibly TRBD1 (5 bases). Trimming took 8 bases from V and 2 from J, leaving 12 bases between them. The V gene's germline CDR1 is ENHRY and CDR2 SYGVKD. The CDR3 consists of 14 residues. The CDR3 here is CAIGLQVNTGELFF. Here the CDR3 DNA reads TGTGCCATCGGTTTACAGGTTAACACCGGGGAGCTGTTTTTT.

The J gene is TRBJ1-4, the V gene TRBV5-1; 9 bases agree with TRBD1. The CDR3 length is 14 residues. The trim removed 4 bases at V and 5 bases at J, leaving 3 bases unmatched. Germline CDR1 and CDR2: SGHRS and YFSETQ. CDR3 region: CASSPGTGNEKLFF. CDR3 bases: TGCGCCAGCAGCCCCGGGACAGGGAATGAAAAACTGTTTTTT.

There are a few counts of this clonotype. The gene calls are TRBV9 and TRBJ2-5; D perhaps matches TRBD2 (6 bases). The V end lost 0 bases, the J end lost 4 bases, and 13 bases lay between the germline ends. CDR3 size: 15 residues. Germline V lookup: CDR1 SGDLS, CDR2 YYNGEE. The CDR3 sequence is CASSVGGAAGETQYF. DNA for the CDR3: TGTGCCAGCAGCGTAGGCGGGGCAGCGGGAGAGACCCAGTACTTC.

J is TRBJ2-7 and V is TRBV18; 7 bases are a match to TRBD1. Germline assignment: CDR1 KGHSH and CDR2 LQKENI. CDR3 length: 15 amino acids. Trimming at V came to 0 bases and at J to 6 bases, leaving 8 bases not matched to a gene. The CDR3 region has the DNA TGTGCCAGCTCACCACCCGGACAGGTATTTCGCGAGCAGTACTTC. Translated, it gives CASSPPGQVFREQYF. Using reference TRBV18 and TRBJ2-7 for the parts outside the CDR3, the full variable domain is NAGVMQNPRHLVRRRGQEARLRCSPMKGHSHVYWYRQLPEEGLKFMVYLQKENIIDESGMPKERFSAEFPKEGPSILRIQQVVRGDSAAYFCASSPPGQVFREQYFGPGTRLTVT.

This clonotype is a singleton in its sample. The chain recombines TRBV18 with TRBJ2-3; 7 positions agree with TRBD1. Germline assignment: CDR1 KGHSH and CDR2 LQKENI. The CDR3 has 15 residues. After removal of 4 bases from V and 0 bases from J, the junction contained 4 bases not matched to a gene. CDR3: CASSHRGFSTDTQYF. CDR3 DNA: TGTGCCAGCTCACACAGGGGCTTTAGCACAGATACGCAGTATTTT.

V gene TRBV20-1 combines with J gene TRBJ1-1; perhaps TRBD1 as D (6 bases). Germline assignment: CDR1 DFQATT and CDR2 SNEGSKA (reference sequence). This CDR3 is built from 13 residues. V lost 5 bases and J 3 bases, leaving 13 bases between the germline ends. Here the CDR3 DNA reads TGCAGTGCTCCGAACAGGGTGGACACTGAAGCTTTCTTT. This encodes CSAPNRVDTEAFF.

The V and J genes are TRBV7-9 and TRBJ2-1; 7 bases agree with TRBD1. The CDR3 has 12 residues. Germline V gene data show CDR1 as SEHNR and CDR2 as FQNEAQ (reference sequence). Trimming at V came to 5 bases and at J to 15 bases, leaving 10 bases not matched to a gene. For the CDR3, the DNA is TGTGCCAGCAGCGTTCAATCAGGGGGTTGGTTCTTC. Translating it yields CASSVQSGGWFF.

This sequence joins TRBV20-1 and TRBJ2-3, with D perhaps TRBD2 (6 bases). V was trimmed by 3 bases and J by 2 bases, leaving 12 bases between them. In germline, CDR1 is DFQATT, CDR2 SNEGSKA (reference sequence). This CDR3 spans 14 amino acids. This chain's CDR3 is CSASLAVHTDTQYF. DNA for the CDR3: TGCAGTGCTAGTTTAGCGGTTCACACAGATACGCAGTATTTT.

This chain connects TRBV30 to TRBJ2-3, with D unresolved. Germline CDR1 GTSNPN, CDR2 SVGIG (reference sequence). The CDR3 is 11 amino acids. Trimming removed 5 bases from V and 5 bases from J, with 8 bases in between. DNA for the CDR3: TGTGCCTGGGGGGTGATAGATACGCAGTATTTT. It translates to CAWGVIDTQYF.

The genes are TRBV24-1 and TRBJ2-1, with 7 bases matching TRBD1. This CDR3 region has 15 residues. With 1 base clipped from V and 5 bases from J, the junction kept 4 bases outside the gene matches. The germline V gene has CDR1 KGHDR and CDR2 SFDVKD. The CDR3 protein is CATSDLGQVNNEQFF. As DNA, the CDR3 is TGTGCCACCAGTGATTTAGGACAGGTTAACAATGAGCAGTTCTTC.

V and J are TRBV20-1 and TRBJ2-2; TRBD2 is a possible D gene (7 bases). In germline, CDR1 is DFQATT, CDR2 SNEGSKA (reference sequence). This CDR3 region has 13 residues. The CDR3 nucleotides read TGCAGCACCCCCCGGGGGGCCACCGGGGAGCTGTTTTTT. This translates into CSTPRGATGELFF.

This chain uses TRBV4-1 with TRBJ1-1, with D possibly TRBD1 on 6 matching bases. Trimming cost V 0 bases and J 6 bases, with 17 bases left between them. The germline gives CDR1 MGHRA, CDR2 YSYEKL. The CDR3 runs 16 residues. The DNA for the CDR3 is TGCGCCAGCAGCCAAGAAGTAACTCGGGGGCAGGCTGAAGCTTTCTTT. Amino acids: CASSQEVTRGQAEAFF.

The rearrangement links TRBV9 to TRBJ2-1; TRBD1 might be the D (6 bases). The CDR3 loop spans 16 amino acids. The germline V gene has CDR1 SGDLS and CDR2 YYNGEE. The V end lost 0 bases, the J end lost 2 bases, and 12 bases lay between the germline ends. This chain's CDR3 is CASSVGTDLAYNEQFF. The CDR3 DNA reads as TGTGCCAGCAGCGTAGGGACAGACCTCGCCTACAATGAGCAGTTCTTC.

V is TRBV27 and J is TRBJ2-1; D could derive from TRBD1 or TRBD2 (6 bases each). Trimming removed 7 bases from V and 7 bases from J, with 11 bases in between. Germline CDR1 is MNHEY and CDR2 is SMNVEV (reference sequence). The CDR3 loop spans 12 amino acids. The CDR3 DNA reads TGTGCCAGCACTCAAGGGGGGAATGAGCAGTTCTTC. Protein: CASTQGGNEQFF.

In its sample, this clonotype was seen a few times. The CDR3 DNA is TGTGCCAGCAGTCAGGGACCTTCATACGAGCAGTACTTC. This gives the protein CASSQGPSYEQYF. This rearrangement joins TRBV12-3 or TRBV12-4 to TRBJ2-7; D is perhaps TRBD1 or TRBD2 (5 bases each). Between the trimmed V and J ends, which lost 5 bases and 4 bases, there was a span of 12 bases. CDR3 length: 13 residues.

The rearrangement links TRBV7-2 to TRBJ2-7, with a possible D match to TRBD1 (5 bases). CDR1 and CDR2 (germline): SGHTA, FQGNSA. This CDR3 region has 15 residues. V lost 7 bases, J lost 0 bases, and 16 bases lay in between. The CDR3 protein is CASTSRRASSYEQYF. In nucleotides, the CDR3 is TGTGCCAGCACTTCCCGCAGGGCTAGCTCCTACGAGCAGTACTTC.